Listed below are T cell receptor beta chains from one sample, sequenced in a study of long-term antiretroviral therapy in people with HIV. The method was immunoSEQ multiplex PCR; TCRdb's version includes in-frame clones alone and lacks a portion of them. The sample has some 11,000 clones; 81% are singletons. Material: unsorted PBMCs, obtained 1.8 years after starting antiretroviral therapy. These receptor sequences come from a man aged 35-49 years with HIV. The CDR3 runs from the conserved cysteine through the conserved F or W. A D gene is named only where the DNA matches it firmly. Size is omitted from some rows. Given values are once, few, many or a class for expanded clones.

j_call: TRBJ2-7
clone_size: NA
d_call: TRBD2
v_call: TRBV7-9
cdr3_aa: CASSPLDVSGRGEQYF
cdr3_nt: TGTGCCAGCAGCCCCCTAGATGTTAGCGGGAGGGGTGAGCAGTACTTC

j_call: TRBJ1-3
clone_size: NA
d_call: NA
v_call: TRBV7-9
cdr3_aa: CASSLEISSGNTIYF
cdr3_nt: TGTGCCAGCAGCTTAGAAATTAGCTCTGGAAACACCATATATTTT

j_call: TRBJ2-7
clone_size: few
d_call: TRBD2
v_call: TRBV29-1
cdr3_aa: CSVEDEELAGVSEQYF
cdr3_nt: TGCAGCGTTGAAGATGAGGAGCTAGCGGGAGTAAGCGAGCAGTACTTC

j_call: TRBJ2-7
clone_size: NA
d_call: TRBD1
v_call: TRBV11-3
cdr3_aa: CASSLGAGGVYEQYF
cdr3_nt: TGTGCCAGCAGCTTAGGCGCAGGGGGCGTTTACGAGCAGTACTTC

j_call: TRBJ2-2
clone_size: NA
d_call: TRBD2
v_call: TRBV7-6
cdr3_aa: CASSPYRTRSTGELFF
cdr3_nt: TGTGCCAGCAGCCCCTACAGGACTAGATCCACCGGGGAGCTGTTTTTT

j_call: TRBJ1-2
clone_size: NA
d_call: NA
v_call: TRBV5-4
cdr3_aa: CASSSQGGSGYTF
cdr3_nt: TGTGCCAGCAGCTCCCAGGGAGGCTCTGGCTACACCTTC

j_call: TRBJ2-7
clone_size: medium-sized
d_call: TRBD2
v_call: TRBV28
cdr3_aa: CASRTTSGSYEQYF
cdr3_nt: TGTGCCAGCAGAACGACTAGCGGGTCTTACGAGCAGTACTTC

j_call: TRBJ1-4
clone_size: NA
d_call: TRBD1
v_call: TRBV5-6
cdr3_aa: CASSLLAGGPEKLFF
cdr3_nt: TGTGCCAGCAGCTTGTTGGCAGGGGGCCCGGAAAAACTGTTTTTT

j_call: TRBJ2-7
clone_size: NA
d_call: TRBD2
v_call: TRBV28
cdr3_aa: CASTPGLALYEQYF
cdr3_nt: TGTGCCAGCACCCCCGGACTAGCGCTCTACGAGCAGTACTTC

j_call: TRBJ2-3
clone_size: NA
d_call: NA
v_call: TRBV29-1
cdr3_aa: CSDLGLVPDTQYF
cdr3_nt: TGCAGCGACCTGGGACTCGTACCAGATACGCAGTATTTT

j_call: TRBJ2-1
clone_size: once
d_call: NA
v_call: TRBV11-3
cdr3_aa: CASSLVGDDYNEQFF
cdr3_nt: TGTGCCAGCAGCTTAGTAGGGGACGATTACAATGAGCAGTTCTTC

j_call: TRBJ2-2
clone_size: NA
d_call: NA
v_call: TRBV2
cdr3_aa: CASYSQATGELFF
cdr3_nt: TGTGCCAGCTATTCGCAGGCCACCGGGGAGCTGTTTTTT

j_call: TRBJ2-7
clone_size: NA
d_call: NA
v_call: TRBV4-3
cdr3_aa: CASSHSFVTESSYEQYF
cdr3_nt: TGCGCCAGCAGCCACTCATTCGTGACAGAAAGCTCCTACGAGCAGTACTTC

j_call: TRBJ2-7
clone_size: NA
d_call: TRBD2
v_call: TRBV27
cdr3_aa: CASSVQGLASYEQYF
cdr3_nt: TGTGCCAGCAGTGTCCAGGGACTAGCCTCCTACGAGCAGTACTTC

j_call: TRBJ2-3
clone_size: NA
d_call: TRBD2
v_call: TRBV12-5
cdr3_aa: CASGWGTSGHTDTQYF
cdr3_nt: TGTGCTAGTGGTTGGGGGACTAGCGGACACACAGATACGCAGTATTTT